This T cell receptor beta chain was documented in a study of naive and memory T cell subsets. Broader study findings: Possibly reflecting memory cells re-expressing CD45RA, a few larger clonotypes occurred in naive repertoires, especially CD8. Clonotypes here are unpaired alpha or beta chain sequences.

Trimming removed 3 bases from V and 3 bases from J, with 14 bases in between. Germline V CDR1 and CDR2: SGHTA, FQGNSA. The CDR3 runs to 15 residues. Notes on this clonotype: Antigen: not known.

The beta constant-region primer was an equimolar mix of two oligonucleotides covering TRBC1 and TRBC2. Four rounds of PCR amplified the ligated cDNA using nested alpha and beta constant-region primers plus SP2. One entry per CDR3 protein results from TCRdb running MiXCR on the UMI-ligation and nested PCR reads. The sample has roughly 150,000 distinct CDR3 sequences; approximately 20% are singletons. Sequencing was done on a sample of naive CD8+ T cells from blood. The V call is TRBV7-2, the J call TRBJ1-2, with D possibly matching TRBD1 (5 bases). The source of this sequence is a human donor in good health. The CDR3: CASSFRDGSYYGYTF. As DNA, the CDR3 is TGTGCCAGCAGCTTCCGGGACGGGAGCTACTATGGCTACACCTTC.